These T cell receptor beta chains were read from a single sample in a study of T cells in Graves' hyperthyroidism and ophthalmopathy. TCRdb called the multiplex PCR reads again in MiXCR, with one record for every CDR3 protein. The sample has about 690,000 distinct CDR3 sequences; about 18% are singletons. The sample comprised blood. Receptors were obtained from a man aged 50-59 years with Graves' hyperthyroidism. Both conserved end residues are trimmed from each CDR3. Size tells how often a clone was seen (once, few, many) or the class of an expanded clone, and some rows leave it out.

j_call clone_size v_call cdr3_length cdr3_aa
TRBJ2-3 . TRBV12-3/TRBV12-4 13 ASKGLAGGTDTQY
TRBJ1-1 few TRBV18 13 ASSPRQGKNTEAF
TRBJ2-1 many TRBV2 12 ASRRSGLVIEQF
TRBJ2-1 . TRBV6-2/TRBV6-3 16 ASSYAGGLAGEWHEQF
TRBJ2-5 . TRBV20-1 11 SAPPTSEETQY
TRBJ2-1 . TRBV7-2 11 ASSLVGRNEQF
TRBJ1-6 . TRBV30 12 AWSVGTAYSPLH
TRBJ1-5 . TRBV19 13 ASSVFRSSNQPQH
TRBJ2-3 . TRBV4-1 14 ASSQERTDLGDTQY
TRBJ2-1 . TRBV10-3 14 AISESSSGATNEQF
TRBJ2-6 few TRBV24-1 15 ATSRTGLSSGANVLT
TRBJ2-1 . TRBV10-3 13 AIKWGSGRENEQF
TRBJ2-1 few TRBV19 12 ASRTGPTYNEQF
TRBJ2-1 many TRBV7-3 12 ASSLNLVYNEQF
TRBJ1-1 many TRBV7-9 15 ASSLAGTGFYRTEAF
TRBJ1-4 many TRBV28 12 ASRTGTGNEKLF
TRBJ2-3 few TRBV29-1 15 SVDGWELAASTDTQY
TRBJ2-7 few TRBV11-2 13 ASSYGLGGSYEQY
TRBJ1-5 . TRBV28 12 ASSFGMSNQPQH
TRBJ1-1 many TRBV2 13 ASHRGGSMNTEAF
TRBJ2-2 . TRBV18 14 ASSPWSSGNTGELF
TRBJ2-1 many TRBV11-2 17 ASSLITSGLPLAYNEQF
TRBJ1-3 few TRBV6-1 14 ASSGWARLSGNTIY
TRBJ2-7 few TRBV29-1 8 SVRGVEQY
TRBJ2-3 few TRBV10-2 13 ASSRALAGEDTQY
TRBJ1-4 . TRBV19 13 ASSITGGTNEKLF
TRBJ1-5 . TRBV4-2 14 ASSQEGRRDNQPQH
TRBJ1-4 . TRBV28 15 ASSLPTYSSTNEKLL
TRBJ2-4 few TRBV20-1 9 SALTQNIQY
TRBJ1-2 many TRBV12-3/TRBV12-4 13 ASRGGVQTYYGYT
TRBJ2-7 many TRBV28 16 ASSLRRTPLTGGYEQY
TRBJ1-1 many TRBV27 12 ASSMREGMTEAF
TRBJ2-1 few TRBV11-1 14 ASSKRQGSTRNEQF
TRBJ2-7 many TRBV27 12 ASSASTVPGEQY
TRBJ2-7 many TRBV2 12 ASSATSGRYEQY
TRBJ2-3 many TRBV27 14 ASSLRGGPRPGAQY
TRBJ1-5 . TRBV9 12 ASSGGDSGQPQH
TRBJ2-3 many TRBV30 11 AWSVLFTDTQY
TRBJ2-6 . TRBV15 15 ATSRDRRSSGANVLT
TRBJ2-1 many TRBV20-1 13 SAPARETDYNEQF